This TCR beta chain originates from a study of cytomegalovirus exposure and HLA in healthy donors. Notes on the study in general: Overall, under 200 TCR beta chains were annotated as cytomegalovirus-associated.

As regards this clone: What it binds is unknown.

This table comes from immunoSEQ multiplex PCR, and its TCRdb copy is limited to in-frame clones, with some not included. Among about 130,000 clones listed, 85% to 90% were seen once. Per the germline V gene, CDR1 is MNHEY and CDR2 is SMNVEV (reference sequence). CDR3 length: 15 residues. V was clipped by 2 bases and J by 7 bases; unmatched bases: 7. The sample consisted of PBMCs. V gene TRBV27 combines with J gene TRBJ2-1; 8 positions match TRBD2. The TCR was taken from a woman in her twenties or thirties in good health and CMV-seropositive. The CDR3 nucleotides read TGTGCCAGCAGTTTAGTCGGGAGGGCCGGAAATGAGCAGTTCTTC. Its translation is CASSLVGRAGNEQFF.